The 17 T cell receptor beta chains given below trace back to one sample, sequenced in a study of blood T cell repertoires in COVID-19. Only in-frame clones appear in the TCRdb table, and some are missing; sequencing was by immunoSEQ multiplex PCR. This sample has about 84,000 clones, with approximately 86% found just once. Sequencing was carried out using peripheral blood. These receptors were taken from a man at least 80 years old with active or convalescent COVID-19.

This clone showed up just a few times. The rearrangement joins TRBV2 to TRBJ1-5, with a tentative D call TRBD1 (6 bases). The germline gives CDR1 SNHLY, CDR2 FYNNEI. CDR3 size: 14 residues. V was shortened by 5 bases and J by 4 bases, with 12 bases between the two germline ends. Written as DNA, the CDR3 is TGTGCCAGCAGTTTACAGGGATTAAATCAGCCCCAGCATTTT. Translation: CASSLQGLNQPQHF.

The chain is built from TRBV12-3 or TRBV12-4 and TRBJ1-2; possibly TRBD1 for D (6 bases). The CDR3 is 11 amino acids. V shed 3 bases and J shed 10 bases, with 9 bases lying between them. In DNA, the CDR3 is TGTGCCAGCAGTTTCGCAGGGGACTACACCTTC. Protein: CASSFAGDYTF.

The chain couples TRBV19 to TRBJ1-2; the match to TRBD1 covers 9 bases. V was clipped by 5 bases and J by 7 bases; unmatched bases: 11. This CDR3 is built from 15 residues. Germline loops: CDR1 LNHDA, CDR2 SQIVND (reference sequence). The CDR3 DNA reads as TGTGCCAGTAGTTCAGATAGGACAGGGGCCTCTGGCTACACCTTC. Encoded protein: CASSSDRTGASGYTF.

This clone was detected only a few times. This CDR3 reads CASSLGGLAHEQYF. In DNA form, the CDR3 reads TGTGCCAGCAGCTTAGGCGGACTCGCCCACGAGCAGTACTTC. This chain links TRBV7-2 with TRBJ2-7; a weak D match, TRBD2 (5 bases). Per germline, CDR1 SGHTA and CDR2 FQGNSA. Trimming cost V 1 base and J 5 bases, with 12 bases left between them. The CDR3 runs 14 residues. The full variable domain, completed using reference TRBV7-2 and TRBJ2-7, is GAGVSQSPSNKVTEKGKDVELRCDPISGHTALYWYRQSLGQGLEFLIYFQGNSAPDKSGLPSDRFSAERTGGSVSTLTIQRTQQEDSAVYLCASSLGGLAHEQYFGPGTRLTVT.

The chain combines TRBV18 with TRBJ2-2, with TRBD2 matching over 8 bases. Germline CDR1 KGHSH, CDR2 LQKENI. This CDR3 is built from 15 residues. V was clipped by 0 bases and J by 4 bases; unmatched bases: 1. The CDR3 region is CASSPPAGGTGELFF. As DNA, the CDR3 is TGTGCCAGCTCACCACCCGCGGGAGGCACCGGGGAGCTGTTTTTT. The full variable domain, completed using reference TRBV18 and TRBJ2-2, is NAGVMQNPRHLVRRRGQEARLRCSPMKGHSHVYWYRQLPEEGLKFMVYLQKENIIDESGMPKERFSAEFPKEGPSILRIQQVVRGDSAAYFCASSPPAGGTGELFFGEGSRLTVL.

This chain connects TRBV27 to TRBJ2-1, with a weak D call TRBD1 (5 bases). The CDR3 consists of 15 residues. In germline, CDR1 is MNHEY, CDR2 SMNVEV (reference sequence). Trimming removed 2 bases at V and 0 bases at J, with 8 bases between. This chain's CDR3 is CASSLKTASYNEQFF. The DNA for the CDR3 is TGTGCCAGCAGTTTAAAGACAGCCTCCTACAATGAGCAGTTCTTC.

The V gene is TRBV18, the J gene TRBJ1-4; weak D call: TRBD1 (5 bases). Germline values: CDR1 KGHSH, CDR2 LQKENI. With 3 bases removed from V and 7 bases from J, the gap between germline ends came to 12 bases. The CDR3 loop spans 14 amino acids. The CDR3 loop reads CASSPTGGSEKLFF. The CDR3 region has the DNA TGTGCCAGCTCACCGACGGGGGGGAGTGAAAAACTGTTTTTT. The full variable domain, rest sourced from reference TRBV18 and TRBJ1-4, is NAGVMQNPRHLVRRRGQEARLRCSPMKGHSHVYWYRQLPEEGLKFMVYLQKENIIDESGMPKERFSAEFPKEGPSILRIQQVVRGDSAAYFCASSPTGGSEKLFFGSGTQLSVL.

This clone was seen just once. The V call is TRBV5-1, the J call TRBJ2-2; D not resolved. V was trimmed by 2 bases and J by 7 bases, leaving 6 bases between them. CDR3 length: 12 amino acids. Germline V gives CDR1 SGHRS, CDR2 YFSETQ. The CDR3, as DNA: TGCGCCAGCAGCTTTTTAGACGGGGAGCTGTTTTTT. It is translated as CASSFLDGELFF.

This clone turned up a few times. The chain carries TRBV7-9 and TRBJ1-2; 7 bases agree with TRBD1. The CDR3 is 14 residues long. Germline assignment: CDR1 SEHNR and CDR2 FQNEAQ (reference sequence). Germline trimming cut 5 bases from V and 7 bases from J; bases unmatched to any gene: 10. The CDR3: CASSLGTVGAGYTF. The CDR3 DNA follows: TGTGCCAGCAGCCTGGGGACAGTAGGGGCTGGCTACACCTTC.

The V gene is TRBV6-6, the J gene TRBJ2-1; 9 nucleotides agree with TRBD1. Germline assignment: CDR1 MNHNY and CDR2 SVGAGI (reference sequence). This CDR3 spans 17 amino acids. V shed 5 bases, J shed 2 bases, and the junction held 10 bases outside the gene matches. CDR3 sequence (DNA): TGTGCCAGCAGTCGACGCCCCGGGACAGGGACCTACAATGAGCAGTTCTTC. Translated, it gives CASSRRPGTGTYNEQFF.

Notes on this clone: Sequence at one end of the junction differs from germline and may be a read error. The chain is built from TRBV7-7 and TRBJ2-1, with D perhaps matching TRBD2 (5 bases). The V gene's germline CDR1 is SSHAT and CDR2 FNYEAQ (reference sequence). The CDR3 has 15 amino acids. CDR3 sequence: CASSLGPGKTNEQFF. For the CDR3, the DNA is TGTGCTAGCAGCTTGGGCCCCGGGAAAACAAATGAGCAGTTCTTC.

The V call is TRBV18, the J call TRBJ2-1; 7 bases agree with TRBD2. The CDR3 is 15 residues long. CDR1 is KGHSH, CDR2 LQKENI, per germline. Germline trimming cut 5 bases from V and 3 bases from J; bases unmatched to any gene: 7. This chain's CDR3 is CASSTLGTNYNEQFF. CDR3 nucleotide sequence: TGTGCCAGCTCAACTCTCGGGACTAACTACAATGAGCAGTTCTTC.

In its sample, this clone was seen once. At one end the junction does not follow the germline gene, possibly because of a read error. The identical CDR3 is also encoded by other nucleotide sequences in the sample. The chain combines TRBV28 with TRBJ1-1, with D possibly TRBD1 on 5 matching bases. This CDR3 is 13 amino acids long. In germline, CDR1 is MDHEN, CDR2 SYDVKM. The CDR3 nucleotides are TGTGCCAGCAGAGACAGACCGAACACTGAAGCCTTCTTT. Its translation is CASRDRPNTEAFF.

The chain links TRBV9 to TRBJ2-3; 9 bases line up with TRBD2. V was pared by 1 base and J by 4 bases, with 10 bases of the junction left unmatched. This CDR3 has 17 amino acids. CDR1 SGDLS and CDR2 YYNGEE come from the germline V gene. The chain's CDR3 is CASSVMSGRNEADTQYF. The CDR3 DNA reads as TGTGCCAGCAGCGTAATGAGCGGGAGGAACGAGGCAGATACGCAGTATTTT.

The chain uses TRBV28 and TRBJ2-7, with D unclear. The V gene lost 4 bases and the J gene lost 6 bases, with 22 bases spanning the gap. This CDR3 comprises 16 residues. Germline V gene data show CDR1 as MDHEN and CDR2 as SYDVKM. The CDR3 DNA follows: TGTGCCAGCAGTTACCCCGCGGCGGAGAGCCTTGGCGAGCAGTACTTC. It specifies CASSYPAAESLGEQYF.

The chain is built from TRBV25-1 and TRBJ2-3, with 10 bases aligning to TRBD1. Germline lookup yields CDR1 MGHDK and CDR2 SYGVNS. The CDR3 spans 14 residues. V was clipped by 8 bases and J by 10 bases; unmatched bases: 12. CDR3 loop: CASAGTGVIRAQYF. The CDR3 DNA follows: TGTGCCAGCGCCGGGACAGGGGTTATTCGGGCGCAGTATTTT.

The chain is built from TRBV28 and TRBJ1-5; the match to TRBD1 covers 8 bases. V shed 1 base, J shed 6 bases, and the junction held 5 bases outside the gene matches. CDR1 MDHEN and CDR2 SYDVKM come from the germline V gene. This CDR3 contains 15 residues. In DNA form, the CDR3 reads TGTGCCAGCAGTTTATTGTCCAGGGGGCTTCAGCCCCAGCATTTT. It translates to CASSLLSRGLQPQHF.